Following are 24 T cell receptor beta chains from one sample sequenced in a study of T cells in Graves' hyperthyroidism and ophthalmopathy. Regions amplified from RNA transcripts were the TCR beta CDR3 regions. An initial round of RT-PCR targeting the TCR CDR3 relied on the HTBI primer set. One entry per CDR3 protein, called by TCRdb with MiXCR from the multiplex PCR reads. The data contain around 280,000 distinct CDR3 sequences, 13% of them singletons. Sequencing was performed on blood. The receptors originated from a woman aged 25 to 39 with Graves' hyperthyroidism that later progressed to Graves' ophthalmopathy.

Remarks on this clonotype: A read error is possible here, since a much larger clone lies one base away. No conserved phenylalanine or tryptophan is present at the end of the CDR3, so a read error is the likely explanation. The V call is TRBV18, the J call TRBJ1-6; D remains unclear. V was clipped by 3 bases and J by 7 bases, with 10 bases between them. The CDR3 runs to 14 residues. The V gene's germline CDR1 is KGHSH and CDR2 LQKENI. CDR3 sequence (DNA): TGTGCCAGCTCACCTCCTCGGCAAAATTCACCCCTCCACTCT. Its protein is CASSPPRQNSPLHS.

This clonotype was counted at least ten times. The chain links TRBV5-5 to TRBJ1-1, with 7 bases aligning to TRBD1. V shed 6 bases, J shed 4 bases, and the junction held 6 bases outside the gene matches. CDR3 length: 13 amino acids. The germline V gene has CDR1 SGHKS and CDR2 YYEKEE (reference sequence). CDR3 DNA sequence: TGTGCCAGCAAGACAGGGCCAACCACTGAAGCTTTCTTT. This sequence encodes CASKTGPTTEAFF. The full variable domain, its missing parts supplied by reference TRBV5-5 and TRBJ1-1, is DAGVTQSPTHLIKTRGQQVTLRCSPISGHKSVSWYQQVLGQGPQFIFQYYEKEERGRGNFPDRFSARQFPNYSSELNVNALLLGDSALYLCASKTGPTTEAFFGQGTRLTVV.

In this sample, this clonotype turned up many times. The chain uses TRBV5-6 and TRBJ1-1; D is undetermined. The CDR3 covers 14 residues. Between the trimmed V and J ends, which lost 1 base and 1 base, there was a span of 8 bases. The germline V gene has CDR1 SGHDT and CDR2 YYEEEE. CDR3 in amino acids: CASSLSTQNTEAFF. CDR3 bases: TGTGCCAGCAGCTTGAGTACACAGAACACTGAAGCTTTCTTT.

Judged by abundance, this clonotype is medium-sized. This chain connects TRBV13 to TRBJ2-7; D may be TRBD1 or TRBD2 (5 bases each). Deletions cut 2 bases from V and 4 bases from J, with 9 bases between. CDR3 length: 13 amino acids. From germline, CDR1 is PRHDT and CDR2 FYEKMQ (reference sequence). CDR3 nucleotide sequence: TGTGCCAGCAGCTTAAGAGGGGCGTACGAGCAGTACTTC. Its translation: CASSLRGAYEQYF.

This clonotype was picked up a small number of times. The CDR3 is CASSLQGELNTEAFF. In nucleotides, the CDR3 is TGTGCCAGCTCTTTACAGGGGGAACTGAACACTGAAGCTTTCTTT. The V gene is TRBV19, the J gene TRBJ1-1; TRBD1 agrees at 8 bases. V lost 9 bases and J lost 0; bases outside the gene matches: 9. CDR3 length: 15 residues. The V gene's germline CDR1 is LNHDA and CDR2 SQIVND (reference sequence).

With respect to this clonotype: This sequence may be a read error, since a much larger clone differs from it by one base. The chain combines TRBV7-4 with TRBJ2-5; D is unresolved. Trimming pared 5 bases from V and 6 bases from J, leaving 7 bases between. CDR1 is SGHVT, CDR2 SQSDAQ, per germline. The CDR3 runs 11 residues. The CDR3 DNA follows: TGTGCCAGCAGCGACCTTAAGACCCAGTACTTC. This codes for CASSDLKTQYF.

This clonotype was detected many times. The chain carries TRBV27 and TRBJ2-7; 11 positions agree with TRBD1. Trimming at V came to 4 bases and at J to 2 bases, leaving 4 bases not matched to a gene. CDR1 and CDR2 (germline): MNHEY, SMNVEV (reference sequence). This CDR3 comprises 15 residues. The CDR3 spells CASSSLGQGAYEQYF. CDR3 in DNA: TGTGCCAGCAGTTCTCTGGGACAGGGGGCCTACGAGCAGTACTTC.

This clonotype was found many times. The V and J genes are TRBV6-2 or TRBV6-3 and TRBJ2-7; D is ambiguous. The CDR3 sequence is 13 residues long. V lost 2 bases to trimming and J lost 6 bases, with 11 bases between them. The germline V gene has CDR1 MNHEY and CDR2 SVGEGT. CDR3 region: CASSYGEAREQYF. Here the CDR3 DNA reads TGTGCCAGCAGTTACGGCGAGGCTCGCGAGCAGTACTTC.

This clonotype was found many times. This chain links TRBV12-3 or TRBV12-4 with TRBJ1-6, with TRBD1 matching over 12 bases. The CDR3 has 16 amino acids. J was trimmed by 6 bases and V by 6 bases; bases with no gene match: 6. The CDR3 protein is CASRPGTGGINSPLHF. The CDR3 DNA reads as TGTGCCAGCAGACCAGGGACAGGGGGCATTAATTCACCCCTCCACTTT.

In its sample, this clonotype was seen many times. The V and J genes are TRBV12-3 or TRBV12-4 and TRBJ1-5, with unresolved D. The CDR3 runs 16 residues. Trimming took 3 bases from V and 0 from J, leaving 12 bases between them. The CDR3, as DNA: TGTGCCAGCAGTTTTCGGCAGGAACATAGCAATCAGCCCCAGCATTTT. Its protein product is CASSFRQEHSNQPQHF.

This chain connects TRBV16 to TRBJ1-1; D is ambiguous. CDR3 length: 14 residues. CDR1 KGHSY and CDR2 FQNENV come from the germline V gene. Trimming cost V 1 base and J 7 bases, with 13 bases left between them. CDR3 nucleotides: TGTGCCAGCAGCCAATTGCGCGGGAACGGTGAAGCTTTCTTT. This translates into CASSQLRGNGEAFF.

Many counts were recorded for this clonotype. The chain carries TRBV27 and TRBJ2-2, with 9 nucleotides matching TRBD2. Germline V gene lookup returns CDR1 MNHEY and CDR2 SMNVEV (reference sequence). Trimming removed 8 bases from V and 1 base from J; junction bases left unmatched: 5. This CDR3 comprises 15 residues. CDR3 protein: CASGLARLNTGELFF. CDR3 nucleotides: TGTGCCAGCGGACTAGCGCGGCTGAACACCGGGGAGCTGTTTTTT.

This clonotype was seen at least ten times. This chain connects TRBV4-2 to TRBJ1-5; unclear D gene. The CDR3 extends over 15 amino acids. Between the trimmed V and J ends, which lost 1 base and 2 bases, there was a span of 9 bases. CDR1 and CDR2 from the germline V gene are LGHNA and YNFKEQ. The CDR3 here is CASSQGGLGNQPQHF. The CDR3 DNA is TGTGCCAGCAGCCAAGGTGGGTTGGGCAATCAGCCCCAGCATTTT.

This clonotype was counted at least ten times. This chain uses TRBV30 with TRBJ2-3; a possible D gene is TRBD2 (6 bases). CDR3 length: 16 residues. Germline CDR1 and CDR2: GTSNPN and SVGIG (reference sequence). V was trimmed by 3 bases and J by 2 bases, leaving 18 bases between them. CDR3 sequence (DNA): TGTGCCTGGAGGGGGGGACGGCGGGGTTCCACAGATACGCAGTATTTT. It translates to CAWRGGRRGSTDTQYF. The full variable domain, completed using reference TRBV30 and TRBJ2-3, is SQTIHQWPATLVQPVGSPLSLECTVEGTSNPNLYWYRQAAGRGLQLLFYSVGIGQISSEVPQNLSASRPQDRQFILSSKKLLLSDSGFYLCAWRGGRRGSTDTQYFGPGTRLTVL.

On this clonotype: A much bigger clone sits one base away, suggesting this may be a read error. This rearrangement joins TRBV2 to TRBJ2-5; 7 nucleotides match TRBD1. The length of the CDR3 is 13 residues. Per the germline V gene, CDR1 is SNHLY and CDR2 is FYNNEI. The CDR3 DNA sequence: TGTGCCAGTGACCCGGACAGGAAGGAGACCCAGCACTTC. This translates into CASDPDRKETQHF.

This clonotype was seen repeatedly, ten times or more. The rearrangement joins TRBV27 to TRBJ2-7; possible D gene TRBD2, 6 bases. Germline V gene lookup returns CDR1 MNHEY and CDR2 SMNVEV (reference sequence). CDR3 length: 11 amino acids. Trimming took 11 bases from V and 6 from J, leaving 14 bases between them. CDR3: CAARRGPEQYF. CDR3 coding DNA: TGTGCCGCTCGGCGGGGCCCCGAGCAGTACTTC.

This clonotype was observed at least ten times. The chain employs TRBV24-1 and TRBJ2-1; 8 bases agree with TRBD2. With 4 bases clipped from V and 8 bases from J, the junction kept 6 bases outside the gene matches. There are 14 residues in the CDR3. CDR1 is KGHDR, CDR2 SFDVKD, per germline. Here the CDR3 reads CATSDPAGDHEQFF. Here the CDR3 DNA reads TGTGCCACCAGTGACCCAGCGGGAGACCATGAGCAGTTCTTC.

This clonotype appeared many times. The chain employs TRBV20-1 and TRBJ2-3, with 11 bases that match TRBD1. CDR1 is DFQATT, CDR2 SNEGSKA, per germline (reference sequence). The CDR3 spans 13 residues. V gave up 3 bases and J gave up 5 bases; unmatched junction bases: 1. The CDR3 DNA reads TGCAGTGCTAGCGGGACAGGGGGAGATACGCAGTATTTT. Translating gives CSASGTGGDTQYF.

This clonotype has a handful of counts. Here the CDR3 reads CSASGRAGTDTQYF. The CDR3 nucleotides are TGCAGTGCTAGCGGGAGGGCGGGCACAGATACGCAGTATTTT. The gene calls are TRBV20-1 and TRBJ2-3; 8 bases are a match to TRBD2. The CDR3 has 14 amino acids. Germline assignment: CDR1 DFQATT and CDR2 SNEGSKA (reference sequence). The V segment lost 3 bases and the J segment 1 base; nucleotides outside the gene matches: 3.

This clonotype has ten or more counts. V gene TRBV12-3 or TRBV12-4 combines with J gene TRBJ2-1, with D possibly TRBD1 on 5 matching bases. The CDR3 length is 16 residues. Trimming left V 2 bases short and J 10 bases short, with 21 bases between. CDR3 amino acids: CASSLRLGALGLEQFF. CDR3 nucleotides: TGTGCCAGCAGTTTACGGCTTGGGGCCCTTGGGCTCGAGCAGTTCTTC.

This clonotype has a count of ten or more. The chain joins TRBV7-3 to TRBJ2-1; 7 bases line up with TRBD2. This CDR3 contains 15 residues. V dropped 2 bases and J dropped 2; count of bases not matched to a gene: 3. Per germline, CDR1 SGHTA and CDR2 FQGTGA. CDR3 sequence (DNA): TGTGCCAGCAGCTTAGCTGCGGGAGCCTACAATGAGCAGTTCTTC. Translation: CASSLAAGAYNEQFF.

This clonotype was observed at least ten times. V gene TRBV7-9 combines with J gene TRBJ1-2; D is unresolved. This CDR3 has 13 residues. Between the trimmed V and J ends, which lost 3 bases and 2 bases, there was a span of 7 bases. Germline loops: CDR1 SEHNR, CDR2 FQNEAQ (reference sequence). CDR3 region: CASSLGQNYGYTF. DNA for the CDR3: TGTGCCAGCAGCTTGGGCCAAAACTATGGCTACACCTTC.

This clonotype was recorded at least ten times. The CDR3 sequence: CASMVDREGNNEQFF. DNA for the CDR3: TGTGCCAGCATGGTAGACAGGGAAGGGAACAATGAGCAGTTCTTC. This chain joins TRBV12-3 or TRBV12-4 and TRBJ2-1, with 7 bases matching TRBD1. CDR3 size: 15 residues. V was pared by 7 bases and J by 5 bases, with 11 bases of the junction left unmatched.

At least ten counts were recorded for this clonotype. This chain uses TRBV20-1 with TRBJ2-3; D may match TRBD1 or TRBD2 (5 bases each). This CDR3 is 18 amino acids long. Germline CDR1 DFQATT, CDR2 SNEGSKA (reference sequence). V was clipped by 6 bases and J by 1 base, with 26 bases between them. CDR3 sequence reads: CSASPPGLLSTGTDTQYF. CDR3 sequence (DNA): TGCAGTGCCTCCCCCCCGGGGCTCCTAAGCACGGGCACAGATACGCAGTATTTT.